A selection of T cell receptor beta chains follows, all from one sample in a study of blood T cell repertoires in COVID-19. TCRdb's table, derived via immunoSEQ multiplex PCR, lists solely in-frame clones and lacks some. The sample comprises roughly 150,000 clones, 80% to 85% of which are singletons, and 8% rests with the top ten. The specimen was PBMCs or T cells enriched from blood (not recorded which). Receptors originate from a woman between 45 and 60 years old who had recovered from COVID-19. Both conserved end residues are part of each CDR3.

13 TRBV27 CASSLGHGNTIYF
14 TRBV19 CASSPDRQTGELFF
15 TRBV4-3 CASSQGRDRASEQYF
14 TRBV2 CASSGQGQGQPQHF
15 TRBV29-1 CSSTGQGFGNTEAFF
16 TRBV28 CASRTDRGPGGETQYF
13 TRBV7-2 CASSRHPQETQYF
14 TRBV15 CATSRALAGDEQYF
14 TRBV7-2 CASSLSRPQGTQYF
16 TRBV6-2/TRBV6-3 CASSYDGERRYYGYTF
17 TRBV11-3 CASSLVYGTGATDTQYF
13 TRBV20-1 CSASGPGHNEQYF
12 TRBV6-2/TRBV6-3 CASSYGGLEQYF
13 TRBV10-3 CAISELAAGEQFF
15 TRBV7-2 CASRPGTASGNTIYF
14 TRBV2 CASSELGEHNEQFF
13 TRBV6-5 CASSQGGAQPQHF
15 TRBV13 CASSAVGTSLETQYF
16 TRBV3-1/TRBV3-2 CASSQADFLVTGELFF
14 TRBV24-1 CATGSGANTGELFF
13 TRBV18 CASSPRQGDTQYF
12 TRBV18 CASSPSTGSYTF
15 TRBV10-1 CASSETGQGAYEQYF
11 TRBV28 CASSGTAEAFF
15 TRBV5-1 CASSLGTQSNQPQHF
14 TRBV4-3 CASSPTGGSYEQYF
15 TRBV18 CASSQGLAETYEQYF
14 TRBV5-1 CASSLDGTGNTIYF
15 TRBV3-1/TRBV3-2 CASSQWDGGSYEQYF
15 TRBV19 CASNNGPRGTDTQYF
15 TRBV6-5 CASRKQGAMNTEAFF
16 TRBV5-6 CASSSTGEHSNQPQHF
17 TRBV11-2 CASSSRRGTSNKNIQYF
13 TRBV29-1 CSVARDSNQPQHF
14 TRBV3-1/TRBV3-2 CASSPGDRDYEQYF
15 TRBV7-9 CASSGGQGKMETQYF
13 TRBV19 CASSPGTGEKLFF
13 TRBV4-3 CASSWTANTEAFF
18 TRBV7-3 CASSRKPHTGANTGELFF
16 TRBV7-9 CASSLASPSDGETQYF
14 TRBV27 CASNGGLLSYEQYF